This T cell receptor (beta chain) was sequenced in a study of cytomegalovirus exposure and HLA in healthy donors. Use of 60 Vbeta and 13 Jbeta primers characterized the PCR. Generated by immunoSEQ multiplex PCR, the TCRdb table keeps only in-frame clones and is missing some. Among approximately 170,000 clones listed, 75% to 90% were seen once. Study-level results: With DRB1 most and HLA-C fewest, TCR association rates differed between HLA loci in a later analysis. Within an earlier analysis, most TCR beta V segments proved productive either about 90% or about 30% of the time.

The length of the CDR3 is 14 residues. Germline V gives CDR1 GTSNPN, CDR2 SVGIG (reference sequence). V was trimmed by 0 bases and J by 4 bases, leaving 10 bases between them. For this clone: Its antigen is not identified.

Sequences were obtained from PBMCs. The chain employs TRBV30 and TRBJ2-1; D is possibly TRBD2 (6 bases). The receptor was isolated from a boy between 2 and 10 years old in good health and CMV-seronegative. The CDR3 here is CAWSVASVYNEQFF. The CDR3 nucleotides are TGTGCCTGGAGTGTAGCTAGCGTTTACAATGAGCAGTTCTTC.